A single sample is the source of the 10 T cell receptor beta chains below, sequenced in a study of blood T cell repertoires in COVID-19. Clones were sequenced by immunoSEQ multiplex PCR, and TCRdb holds only the in-frame ones, with some missing. The table includes a few hundred thousand clones, 85% to 90% detected once. The sequencing sample was made of peripheral blood. These receptor sequences come from a man aged 55-75 years with acute or convalescent COVID-19.

The J gene is TRBJ1-6, the V gene TRBV5-1, with 8 bases aligning to TRBD1. CDR3 length equals 13 residues. Trimming at V came to 4 bases and at J to 13 bases, leaving 7 bases not matched to a gene. Germline assignment: CDR1 SGHRS and CDR2 YFSETQ. The DNA of the CDR3 is TGCGCCAGCAGCCCCACACAGGGGGTGCCCCTCCACTTT. This gives the protein CASSPTQGVPLHF. Full variable domain (rest looked up from reference TRBV5-1 and TRBJ1-6): KAGVTQTPRYLIKTRGQQVTLSCSPISGHRSVSWYQQTPGQGLQFLFEYFSETQRNKGNFPGRFSGRQFSNSRSEMNVSTLELGDSALYLCASSPTQGVPLHFGNGTRLTVT.

The genes are TRBV5-1 and TRBJ2-5; unclear D gene. The CDR3 is made up of 14 amino acids. Per germline, CDR1 SGHRS and CDR2 YFSETQ. Trimming cost V 4 bases and J 1 base, with 11 bases left between them. CDR3 sequence reads: CASSPWQAQETQYF. The CDR3 DNA is TGCGCCAGCAGCCCGTGGCAGGCCCAAGAGACCCAGTACTTC.

The rearrangement links TRBV3-1 (or the pseudogene TRBV3-2) to TRBJ2-3; weak D call: TRBD1 (5 bases). Germline lookup yields CDR1 LGHDT and CDR2 YNNKEL (reference sequence). The CDR3 sequence is 16 residues long. V lost 0 bases, J lost 3 bases, and 13 bases lay in between. CDR3 region: CASSQDGRVFTDTQYF. The CDR3 DNA follows: TGTGCCAGCAGCCAAGACGGCAGGGTCTTTACAGATACGCAGTATTTT.

V usage is TRBV9 and J usage is TRBJ2-1; D may be TRBD2 (6 bases). This CDR3 contains 14 residues. Germline-derived CDR1 and CDR2 are SGDLS and YYNGEE. V dropped 1 base and J dropped 9 bases, with 14 bases sitting between them. The chain's CDR3 is CASSVFRLEGEQFF. CDR3 coding DNA: TGTGCCAGCAGCGTATTCCGACTAGAAGGTGAGCAGTTCTTC.

This CDR3 is CASTLSRGHDYEQYF. CDR3 in DNA: TGTGCCAGCACCCTCTCCCGGGGACACGACTACGAGCAGTACTTC. The chain recombines TRBV27 with TRBJ2-7, with D maybe TRBD1 (6 bases). Trimming stripped 7 bases from V and 3 bases from J, with 19 bases between. Germline CDR1 MNHEY, CDR2 SMNVEV (reference sequence). The CDR3 spans 15 residues.

This clone was recorded only once. The chain has TRBV5-1 and TRBJ2-5; 11 nucleotides line up with TRBD2. Germline V gives CDR1 SGHRS, CDR2 YFSETQ. The CDR3 covers 16 residues. J lost 3 bases, V lost 4 bases, and 8 bases had no gene match. The CDR3 DNA follows: TGCGCCAGCAGCATTACCGGGACTAGCGGAGAAGAGACCCAGTACTTC. Translated, it gives CASSITGTSGEETQYF.

The gene calls are TRBV25-1 and TRBJ1-6; D not resolved. Trimming shortened V by 3 bases and J by 5 bases, and 5 bases separated the two germline ends. Germline loops: CDR1 MGHDK, CDR2 SYGVNS. The CDR3 has 13 residues. Here the CDR3 reads CASSDRNNSPLHF. In DNA form, the CDR3 reads TGTGCCAGCAGTGACAGGAATAATTCACCCCTCCACTTT.

V usage is TRBV6-4 and J usage is TRBJ2-2; no firm D call. This CDR3 is 13 amino acids long. V lost 6 bases and J lost 7, with 12 bases in between. The germline gives CDR1 MRHNA, CDR2 SNTAGT. In nucleotides, the CDR3 is TGTGCCAGCAGGGGCCACTCCGGCGGGGAGCTGTTTTTT. Protein: CASRGHSGGELFF.

In DNA form, the CDR3 reads TGTGCCAGTAGCAGGGGAGACAGGGTGGGCGAAAAACTGTTTTTT. As protein: CASSRGDRVGEKLFF. V usage is TRBV19 and J usage is TRBJ1-4, with 7 bases lining up with TRBD1. Germline V CDR1 and CDR2: LNHDA, SQIVND (reference sequence). The V and J ends lost 6 bases and 8 bases, in that order; junction bases with no gene match: 12. This CDR3 has 15 residues.

This clone came up once. The chain has TRBV7-9 and TRBJ1-6; the D is unclear. The CDR3 has 16 residues. Germline V gives CDR1 SEHNR, CDR2 FQNEAQ (reference sequence). V dropped 5 bases and J dropped 0 bases, with 11 bases sitting between them. The CDR3 DNA reads TGTGCCAGCAGCCCGGTCGCGGGCTCCTATAATTCACCCCTCCACTTT. This gives the protein CASSPVAGSYNSPLHF.